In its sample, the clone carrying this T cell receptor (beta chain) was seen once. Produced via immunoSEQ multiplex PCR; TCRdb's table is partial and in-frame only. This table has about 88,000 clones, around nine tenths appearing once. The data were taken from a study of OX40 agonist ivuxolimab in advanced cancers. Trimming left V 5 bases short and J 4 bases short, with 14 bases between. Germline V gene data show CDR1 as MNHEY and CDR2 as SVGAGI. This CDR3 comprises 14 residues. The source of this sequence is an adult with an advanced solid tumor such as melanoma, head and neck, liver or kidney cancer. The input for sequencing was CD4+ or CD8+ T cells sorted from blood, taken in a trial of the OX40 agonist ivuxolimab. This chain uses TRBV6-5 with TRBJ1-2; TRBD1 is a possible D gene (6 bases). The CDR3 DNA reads TGTGCCAGCAGTAATTTAGGACAGTCCTATGGCTACACCTTC. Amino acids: CASSNLGQSYGYTF.